These 31 T cell receptor beta chains share one sample of origin, sequenced in a study of siplizumab effects on memory and regulatory T cells. Method: immunoSEQ multiplex PCR; TCRdb's copy keeps in-frame clones and lacks some. The repertoire holds tens of thousands of clones, with roughly nine tenths as singletons. Material for sequencing was CD8+ T cells sorted from blood. These receptors came from a human donor in good health.

The J gene is TRBJ1-1, the V gene TRBV20-1; no clear D gene. CDR3 length: 11 amino acids. V lost 6 bases, J lost 4 bases, and 9 bases lay in between. Per the germline V gene, CDR1 is DFQATT and CDR2 is SNEGSKA (reference sequence). The CDR3 coding sequence is TGCAGTGCGCGGTTGGGCACTGAAGCTTTCTTT. Translation gives CSARLGTEAFF.

In its sample, this clone was seen a few times. This chain connects TRBV2 to TRBJ1-1; D is unclear. This CDR3 comprises 10 residues. In germline, CDR1 is SNHLY, CDR2 FYNNEI. Trimming pared 5 bases from V and 8 bases from J, leaving 6 bases between. DNA for the CDR3: TGTGCCAGCAGTATAGGGGAAGCTTTCTTT. Encoded protein: CASSIGEAFF.

The gene calls are TRBV7-9 and TRBJ2-7, with 7 bases that match TRBD1. V gave up 0 bases and J gave up 3 bases; unmatched junction bases: 5. The CDR3 extends over 15 amino acids. Germline CDR1 and CDR2: SEHNR and FQNEAQ (reference sequence). The CDR3 spells CASSLATGLSYEQYF. In nucleotides, the CDR3 is TGTGCCAGCAGCTTAGCGACAGGGCTGAGCTACGAGCAGTACTTC. The full variable domain, completed using reference TRBV7-9 and TRBJ2-7, is DTGVSQNPRHKITKRGQNVTFRCDPISEHNRLYWYRQTLGQGPEFLTYFQNEAQLEKSRLLSDRFSAERPKGSFSTLEIQRTEQGDSAMYLCASSLATGLSYEQYFGPGTRLTVT.

V and J are TRBV14 and TRBJ2-5; weak D call: TRBD2 (5 bases). The J call is uncertain, as TRBJ2-7 better fits the DNA end. CDR1 is SGHDN and CDR2 is FVKESK in the germline V gene. CDR3 length equals 16 residues. The CDR3 nucleotides read TGTGCCAGCAGCCAAGTATCGTCTAGCTTATCCTACGAGCAGTACTTC. Translating gives CASSQVSSSLSYEQYF.

This CDR3 is CASSGGPREGTLNQPQHF. The CDR3 bases are TGTGCCAGCAGCGGAGGCCCGAGGGAGGGCACCCTCAATCAGCCCCAGCATTTT. This chain uses TRBV7-6 with TRBJ1-5; D is unclear. This CDR3 is built from 18 residues. The V and J ends lost 5 bases and 3 bases respectively, with 23 bases between them. Germline assignment: CDR1 SGHVS and CDR2 FNYEAQ. The complete variable domain, with remaining parts taken from reference TRBV7-6 and TRBJ1-5, reads GAGVSQSPRYKVTKRGQDVALRCDPISGHVSLYWYRQALGQGPEFLTYFNYEAQQDKSGLPNDRFSAERPEGSISTLTIQRTEQRDSAMYRCASSGGPREGTLNQPQHFGDGTRLSIL.

The chain couples TRBV19 to TRBJ1-1, with no clear D. The CDR3 covers 13 residues. Trimming took 3 bases from V and 0 from J, leaving 5 bases between them. Germline lookup yields CDR1 LNHDA and CDR2 SQIVND (reference sequence). The CDR3 region has the DNA TGTGCCAGTAGTATGGGGATGAACACTGAAGCTTTCTTT. Protein sequence: CASSMGMNTEAFF.

V is TRBV29-1 and J is TRBJ1-2, with TRBD1 as a possible D gene (5 bases). V gave up 0 bases and J gave up 8 bases, with 13 bases separating them. There are 13 residues in the CDR3. Germline values: CDR1 SQVTM, CDR2 ANQGSEA. The CDR3 spells CSVEDFGGAGYTF. DNA of the CDR3: TGCAGCGTTGAAGACTTCGGAGGGGCCGGCTACACCTTC.

This chain uses TRBV5-1 with TRBJ2-2, with D unresolved. The V end lost 0 bases, the J end lost 4 bases, and 4 bases lay between the germline ends. The CDR3 covers 13 residues. The germline CDR1 and CDR2 sequences are SGHRS and YFSETQ. The CDR3 sequence is CASSLVGTGELFF. The DNA for the CDR3 is TGCGCCAGCAGCTTGGTTGGCACCGGGGAGCTGTTTTTT. Full variable domain (rest looked up from reference TRBV5-1 and TRBJ2-2): KAGVTQTPRYLIKTRGQQVTLSCSPISGHRSVSWYQQTPGQGLQFLFEYFSETQRNKGNFPGRFSGRQFSNSRSEMNVSTLELGDSALYLCASSLVGTGELFFGEGSRLTVL.

This clone was counted a single time. This chain joins TRBV30 and TRBJ2-2, with a weak D call TRBD2 (5 bases). The CDR3 extends over 14 amino acids. V lost 4 bases to trimming and J lost 0 bases, with 9 bases between them. CDR1 and CDR2 (germline): GTSNPN, SVGIG (reference sequence). CDR3 sequence reads: CAWIGGTNTGELFF. The CDR3 nucleotides read TGTGCCTGGATAGGAGGTACGAACACCGGGGAGCTGTTTTTT.

This clone has just a few counts. The chain is built from TRBV2 and TRBJ2-1; TRBD2 aligns across 7 bases. The ends lost 4 bases at V and 7 bases at J; junction bases unmatched: 10. This CDR3 is built from 15 residues. The germline V gene encodes CDR1 SNHLY and CDR2 FYNNEI. CDR3 bases: TGTGCCAGCAGTGGGGCGGGAGCTGATCTTAATGAGCAGTTCTTC. Translation: CASSGAGADLNEQFF.

The table lists this clone with a count of one. This chain joins TRBV5-6 and TRBJ2-1, with a weak D call TRBD1 (6 bases). V lost 0 bases and J lost 9, with 22 bases in between. The CDR3 has 17 residues. Germline CDR1 is SGHDT and CDR2 is YYEEEE. CDR3 DNA sequence: TGTGCCAGCAGCTTGGCGGCAGGGGCGATGGGTGTGGCTGAGCAGTTCTTC. As protein: CASSLAAGAMGVAEQFF.

This sequence joins TRBV27 and TRBJ2-2; tentatively, D is TRBD2 (5 bases). This CDR3 spans 16 amino acids. CDR1 MNHEY and CDR2 SMNVEV come from the germline V gene (reference sequence). V was trimmed by 4 bases and J by 1 base, leaving 13 bases between them. In DNA, the CDR3 is TGTGCCAGCAGTTCTCACGGGGTCTTGAACACCGGGGAGCTGTTTTTT. Translated: CASSSHGVLNTGELFF.

The genes are TRBV28 and TRBJ2-7; TRBD1 aligns across 8 bases. The CDR3 sequence is 14 residues long. Germline CDR1 MDHEN, CDR2 SYDVKM. V lost 5 bases to trimming and J lost 4 bases; unmatched junction nucleotides: 7. CDR3 nucleotide sequence: TGTGCCAGCAGTGGGTGGACAGGGACGTACGAGCAGTACTTC. As protein: CASSGWTGTYEQYF.

The chain combines TRBV19 with TRBJ1-1; 12 bases are shared with TRBD1. CDR1 and CDR2 (germline): LNHDA, SQIVND (reference sequence). This CDR3 comprises 15 residues. V shed 3 bases, J shed 5 bases, and the junction held 4 bases outside the gene matches. The CDR3 loop reads CASSIGDRGRTEAFF. In DNA, the CDR3 is TGTGCCAGTAGTATTGGGGACAGGGGGCGGACTGAAGCTTTCTTT.

The chain combines TRBV28 with TRBJ2-7; 7 nucleotides agree with TRBD2. CDR1 is MDHEN, CDR2 SYDVKM, per germline. This CDR3 region has 14 residues. V lost 3 bases and J lost 0; bases outside the gene matches: 2. The CDR3: CASSFSSGSYEQYF. In nucleotides, the CDR3 is TGTGCCAGCAGTTTCTCTAGCGGCTCCTACGAGCAGTACTTC.

In the case of this clone: One end of the junction varies from germline; a read error may be responsible. This chain connects TRBV7-7 to TRBJ1-1; D perhaps matches TRBD1 (5 bases). This CDR3 has 17 amino acids. Germline V gene sequence: CDR1 SSHAT, CDR2 FNYEAQ (reference sequence). The CDR3 bases are TGTGCTAGCAGCCCCTTTACGGGGCGAGGGTGGGACACTGAAGCTTTCTTT. Translated, it gives CASSPFTGRGWDTEAFF.

V usage is TRBV19 and J usage is TRBJ2-2; D unresolved. V lost 1 base and J lost 4, with 4 bases in between. CDR1 and CDR2 (germline): LNHDA, SQIVND (reference sequence). The CDR3 extends over 13 amino acids. CDR3 sequence: CASSIGRTGELFF. DNA of the CDR3: TGTGCCAGTAGTATAGGACGCACCGGGGAGCTGTTTTTT.

The CDR3 DNA follows: TGTGCCAGCAGTTCCGGGACAGGCGTATCAAACTATGGCTACACCTTC. This sequence encodes CASSSGTGVSNYGYTF. The chain joins TRBV6-4 to TRBJ1-2, with 8 positions matching TRBD1. The V gene's germline CDR1 is MRHNA and CDR2 SNTAGT. With V trimmed by 5 bases and J by 2 bases, 10 bases remained unmatched. This CDR3 region has 16 residues.

This chain uses TRBV7-9 with TRBJ1-1; 11 bases are a match to TRBD1. V lost 5 bases and J lost 6; bases outside the gene matches: 8. The length of the CDR3 is 15 residues. Germline lookup yields CDR1 SEHNR and CDR2 FQNEAQ (reference sequence). The CDR3 nucleotides read TGTGCCAGCAGCGGACCGGACAGGGGGCTCCCTGAAGCTTTCTTT. Translating gives CASSGPDRGLPEAFF.

V and J are TRBV4-1 and TRBJ2-1; 10 nucleotides agree with TRBD2. This CDR3 has 16 amino acids. V was pared by 2 bases and J by 8 bases, with 9 bases of the junction left unmatched. Germline V gene lookup returns CDR1 MGHRA and CDR2 YSYEKL. The CDR3 spells CASSQHQREGWDEQFF. The CDR3 DNA follows: TGCGCCAGCAGCCAACACCAGCGGGAGGGCTGGGATGAGCAGTTCTTC.

This clone was counted a single time. The chain combines TRBV7-9 with TRBJ1-4; D uncertain. V dropped 5 bases and J dropped 4 bases, with 2 bases sitting between them. The CDR3 consists of 11 residues. Germline CDR1 reads SEHNR; CDR2 reads FQNEAQ (reference sequence). The CDR3 region is CASSGNEKLFF. CDR3 sequence (DNA): TGTGCCAGCAGCGGTAATGAAAAACTGTTTTTT. Using reference TRBV7-9 and TRBJ1-4 for the parts outside the CDR3, the full variable domain is DTGVSQNPRHKITKRGQNVTFRCDPISEHNRLYWYRQTLGQGPEFLTYFQNEAQLEKSRLLSDRFSAERPKGSFSTLEIQRTEQGDSAMYLCASSGNEKLFFGSGTQLSVL.

This clone showed up just a few times. The chain couples TRBV19 to TRBJ2-5, with TRBD1 as a possible D gene (5 bases). CDR3 length equals 14 residues. CDR1 is LNHDA, CDR2 SQIVND, per germline (reference sequence). V was shortened by 7 bases and J by 5 bases, with 17 bases between the two germline ends. This CDR3 is CASKGLWVGETQYF. The CDR3 nucleotides read TGTGCCAGTAAGGGGTTGTGGGTGGGGGAGACCCAGTACTTC.

DNA for the CDR3: TGTGCCAGCAGTCAGGCAGTTGGTGGCTACGAGCAGTACTTC. It translates to CASSQAVGGYEQYF. This chain joins TRBV27 and TRBJ2-7; unclear D gene. Germline assignment: CDR1 MNHEY and CDR2 SMNVEV (reference sequence). This CDR3 spans 14 amino acids. Trimming stripped 5 bases from V and 3 bases from J, with 14 bases between.

This chain joins TRBV4-1 and TRBJ2-7, with 9 positions matching TRBD2. This CDR3 has 15 amino acids. Looked up from germline, CDR1 is MGHRA and CDR2 is YSYEKL. The ends lost 2 bases at V and 1 base at J; junction bases unmatched: 3. The CDR3 sequence: CASSQIAGVSYEQYF. DNA for the CDR3: TGCGCCAGCAGCCAAATAGCGGGGGTTTCCTACGAGCAGTACTTC.

The chain joins TRBV7-9 to TRBJ2-2; 14 bases fit TRBD2. Trimming cost V 4 bases and J 6 bases; bases outside gene matches: 4. The V gene's germline CDR1 is SEHNR and CDR2 FQNEAQ (reference sequence). This CDR3 region has 16 residues. CDR3 in amino acids: CASSSGLAGGPGELFF. Here the CDR3 DNA reads TGTGCCAGCAGCTCCGGACTAGCGGGGGGTCCCGGGGAGCTGTTTTTT.

The chain has TRBV7-9 and TRBJ2-5, with a tentative D call TRBD1 (5 bases). V was shortened by 5 bases and J by 2 bases, with 15 bases between the two germline ends. The CDR3 has 15 amino acids. CDR1 is SEHNR and CDR2 is FQNEAQ in the germline V gene (reference sequence). For the CDR3, the DNA is TGTGCCAGCAGCCCCCAGGGTGGGTATCAAGAGACCCAGTACTTC. This encodes CASSPQGGYQETQYF.

This rearrangement joins TRBV5-1 to TRBJ2-7; D could derive from TRBD1 or TRBD2 (5 bases each). The CDR3 loop spans 13 amino acids. Trimming took 2 bases from V and 0 from J, leaving 6 bases between them. Germline CDR1 reads SGHRS; CDR2 reads YFSETQ. CDR3 sequence (DNA): TGCGCCAGCAGCTTCGGGACCTCCTACGAGCAGTACTTC. Translated, it gives CASSFGTSYEQYF. Based on the CDR3 plus reference TRBV5-1 and TRBJ2-7, the full variable domain is KAGVTQTPRYLIKTRGQQVTLSCSPISGHRSVSWYQQTPGQGLQFLFEYFSETQRNKGNFPGRFSGRQFSNSRSEMNVSTLELGDSALYLCASSFGTSYEQYFGPGTRLTVT.

CDR3 nucleotides: TGTGCCAGCAGCTTAGAACGGATGAGCACTGAAGCTTTCTTT. Protein: CASSLERMSTEAFF. The rearrangement links TRBV11-2 to TRBJ1-1; no firm D call. The germline V gene has CDR1 SGHAT and CDR2 FQNNGV. The CDR3 length is 14 residues. V lost 0 bases and J 4 bases, leaving 9 bases between the germline ends.

The chain recombines TRBV14 with TRBJ2-2; D is possibly TRBD1 (6 bases). Germline CDR1 SGHDN, CDR2 FVKESK. V lost 5 bases to trimming and J lost 7 bases, with 20 bases between them. The CDR3 runs to 16 residues. DNA of the CDR3: TGTGCCAGCAGCGCTTACACAGGGCCGGGCGGCGGGGAGCTGTTTTTT. As protein: CASSAYTGPGGGELFF.

The genes are TRBV4-1 and TRBJ2-2; D may be TRBD1 (5 bases). Germline V gene lookup returns CDR1 MGHRA and CDR2 YSYEKL. This CDR3 is 19 amino acids long. The V end was cut by 1 base, the J end by 3 bases, with 21 bases between. The CDR3: CASSQGVAGRLPDTGELFF. The CDR3, as DNA: TGCGCCAGCAGCCAAGGTGTTGCAGGGCGCCTCCCTGACACCGGGGAGCTGTTTTTT.

The rearrangement uses TRBV29-1 and TRBJ2-1, with 7 bases aligning to TRBD2. CDR3 size: 13 residues. V was pared by 2 bases and J by 5 bases, with 3 bases of the junction left unmatched. CDR1 SQVTM and CDR2 ANQGSEA come from the germline V gene. In DNA form, the CDR3 reads TGCAGCGTTGAATGGCTAGCGGACAATGAGCAGTTCTTC. It yields the protein CSVEWLADNEQFF.